The 5 T cell receptor beta chains in this list originate from one sample, sequenced in a study of tumor-infiltrating lymphocytes in localized non-small cell lung cancer. The assay was immunoSEQ multiplex PCR, and TCRdb's table has in-frame clones only and misses some. The sample has 21,000 or so clones, about two thirds seen once. The specimen was lung tumor tissue. The receptors derive from a human donor with non-small cell lung cancer.

The J gene is TRBJ1-2, the V gene TRBV6-1; D may be TRBD1 (5 bases). The CDR3 is made up of 16 amino acids. V was shortened by 2 bases and J by 4 bases, with 17 bases between the two germline ends. Germline V gene sequence: CDR1 MNHNS, CDR2 SASEGT. CDR3: CASSEYGLGVTYGYTF. CDR3 bases: TGTGCCAGCAGTGAATACGGTTTGGGGGTTACCTATGGCTACACCTTC.

V gene TRBV6-6 combines with J gene TRBJ1-5; 8 bases line up with TRBD1. The germline V gene encodes CDR1 MNHNY and CDR2 SVGAGI (reference sequence). The CDR3 extends over 14 amino acids. The trim removed 6 bases at V and 7 bases at J, leaving 8 bases unmatched. CDR3 amino acids: CASSLTGGKQPQHF. DNA for the CDR3: TGTGCCAGCAGCCTAACAGGGGGAAAACAGCCCCAGCATTTT.

V and J are TRBV19 and TRBJ2-5; D is perhaps TRBD1 or TRBD2 (5 bases each). The CDR3 sequence is 14 residues long. With 5 bases removed from V and 1 base from J, the gap between germline ends came to 11 bases. From germline, CDR1 is LNHDA and CDR2 SQIVND (reference sequence). The CDR3, as DNA: TGTGCCAGTAGTTCAGGGACGTCCCAAGAGACCCAGTACTTC. Translated: CASSSGTSQETQYF.

The chain uses TRBV19 and TRBJ1-3, with D possibly TRBD1 on 5 matching bases. Looked up from germline, CDR1 is LNHDA and CDR2 is SQIVND (reference sequence). Trimming removed 9 bases at V and 2 bases at J, with 14 bases between. The CDR3 length is 14 residues. CDR3 residues: CASTGGPAGNTIYF. The CDR3 nucleotides read TGTGCCAGCACGGGGGGTCCAGCTGGAAACACCATATATTTT.

This clone is labeled as medium-sized. This sequence joins TRBV4-3 and TRBJ1-6; D gene unclear. The CDR3 contains 15 residues. Trimming pared 0 bases from V and 6 bases from J, leaving 9 bases between. In germline, CDR1 is LGHNA, CDR2 YSLEER. Here the CDR3 DNA reads TGCGCCAGCAGCCAAGATTGGCAGGCTAATTCACCCCTCCACTTT. The encoded protein is CASSQDWQANSPLHF.